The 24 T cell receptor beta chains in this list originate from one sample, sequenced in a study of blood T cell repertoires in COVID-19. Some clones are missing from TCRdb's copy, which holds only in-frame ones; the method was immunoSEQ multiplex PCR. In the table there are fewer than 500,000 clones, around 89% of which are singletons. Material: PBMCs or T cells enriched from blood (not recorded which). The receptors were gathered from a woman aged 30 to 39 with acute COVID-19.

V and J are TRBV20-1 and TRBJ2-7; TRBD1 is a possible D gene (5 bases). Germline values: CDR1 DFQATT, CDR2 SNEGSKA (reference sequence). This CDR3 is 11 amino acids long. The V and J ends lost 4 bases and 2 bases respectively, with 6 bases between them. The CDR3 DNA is TGCAGTGCTATAGGGGCCTACGAGCAGTACTTC. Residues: CSAIGAYEQYF.

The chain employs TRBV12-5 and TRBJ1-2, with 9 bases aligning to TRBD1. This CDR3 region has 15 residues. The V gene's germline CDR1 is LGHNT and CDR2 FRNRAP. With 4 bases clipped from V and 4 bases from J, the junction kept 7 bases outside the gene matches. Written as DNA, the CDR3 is TGTGCTAGTGGTTCTCCGGGACAGGGCTTCTATGGCTACACCTTC. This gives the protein CASGSPGQGFYGYTF.

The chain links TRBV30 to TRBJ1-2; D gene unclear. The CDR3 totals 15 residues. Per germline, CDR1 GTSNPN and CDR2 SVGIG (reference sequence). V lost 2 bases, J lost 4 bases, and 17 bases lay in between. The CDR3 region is CAWSPLPGGSYGYTF. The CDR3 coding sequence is TGTGCCTGGAGTCCCCTACCGGGAGGTTCCTATGGCTACACCTTC.

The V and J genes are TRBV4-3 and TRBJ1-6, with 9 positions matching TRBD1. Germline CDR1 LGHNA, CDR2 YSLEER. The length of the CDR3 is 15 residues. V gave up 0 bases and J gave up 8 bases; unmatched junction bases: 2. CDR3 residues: CASSQEGQGHSPLHF. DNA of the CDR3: TGCGCCAGCAGCCAAGAGGGACAGGGTCATTCACCCCTCCACTTT.

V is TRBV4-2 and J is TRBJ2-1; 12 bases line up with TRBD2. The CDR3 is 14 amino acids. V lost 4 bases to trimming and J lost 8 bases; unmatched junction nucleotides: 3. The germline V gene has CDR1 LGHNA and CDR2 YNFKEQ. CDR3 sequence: CASSPSGGVDEQFF. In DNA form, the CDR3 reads TGTGCCAGCAGCCCTAGCGGGGGGGTGGATGAGCAGTTCTTC.

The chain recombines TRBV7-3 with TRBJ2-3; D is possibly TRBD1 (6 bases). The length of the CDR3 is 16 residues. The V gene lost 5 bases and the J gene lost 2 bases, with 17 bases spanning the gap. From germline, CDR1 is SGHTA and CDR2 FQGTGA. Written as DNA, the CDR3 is TGTGCCAGCAGCCTCTTGGACAGCAAACACACAGATACGCAGTATTTT. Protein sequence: CASSLLDSKHTDTQYF.

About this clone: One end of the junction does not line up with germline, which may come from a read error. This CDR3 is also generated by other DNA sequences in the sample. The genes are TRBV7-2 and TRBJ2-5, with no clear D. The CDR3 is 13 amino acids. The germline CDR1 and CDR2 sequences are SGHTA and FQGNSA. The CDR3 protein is CASSFGGVETQYF. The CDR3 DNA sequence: TGTGCCAGTAGCTTTGGCGGAGTCGAGACCCAGTACTTC. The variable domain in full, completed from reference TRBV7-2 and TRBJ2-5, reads GAGVSQSPSNKVTEKGKDVELRCDPISGHTALYWYRQSLGQGLEFLIYFQGNSAPDKSGLPSDRFSAERTGGSVSTLTIQRTQQEDSAVYLCASSFGGVETQYFGPGTRLLVL.

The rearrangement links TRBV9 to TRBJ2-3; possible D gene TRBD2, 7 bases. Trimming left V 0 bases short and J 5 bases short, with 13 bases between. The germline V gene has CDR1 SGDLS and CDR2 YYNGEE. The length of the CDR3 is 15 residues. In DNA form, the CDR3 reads TGTGCCAGCAGCGTAGTCGGGGGGCTGGGAGATACGCAGTATTTT. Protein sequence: CASSVVGGLGDTQYF.

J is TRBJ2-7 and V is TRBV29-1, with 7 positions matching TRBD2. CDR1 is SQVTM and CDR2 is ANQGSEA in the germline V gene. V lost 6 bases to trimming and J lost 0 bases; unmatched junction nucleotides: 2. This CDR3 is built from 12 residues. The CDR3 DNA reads TGCAGCGTGGGGGGGGACTCCTACGAGCAGTACTTC. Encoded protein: CSVGGDSYEQYF.

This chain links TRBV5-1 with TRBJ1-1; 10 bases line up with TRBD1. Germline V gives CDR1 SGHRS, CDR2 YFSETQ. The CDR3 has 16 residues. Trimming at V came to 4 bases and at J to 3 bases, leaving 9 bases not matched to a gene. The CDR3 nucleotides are TGCGCCAGCAGCAGGGGGACAGGGGCAGGGGACACTGAAGCTTTCTTT. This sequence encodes CASSRGTGAGDTEAFF.

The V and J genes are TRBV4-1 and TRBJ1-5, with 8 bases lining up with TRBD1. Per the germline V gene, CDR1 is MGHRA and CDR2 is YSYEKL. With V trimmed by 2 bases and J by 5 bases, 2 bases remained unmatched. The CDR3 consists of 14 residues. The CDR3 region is CASSQRTGYQPQHF. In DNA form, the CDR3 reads TGCGCCAGCAGCCAACGGACAGGGTATCAGCCCCAGCATTTT.

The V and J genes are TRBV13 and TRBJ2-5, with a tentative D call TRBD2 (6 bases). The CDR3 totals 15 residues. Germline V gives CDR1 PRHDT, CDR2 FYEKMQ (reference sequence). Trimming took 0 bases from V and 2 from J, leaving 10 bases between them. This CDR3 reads CASSLGGGKQETQYF. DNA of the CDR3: TGTGCCAGCAGCTTAGGGGGCGGGAAACAAGAGACCCAGTACTTC. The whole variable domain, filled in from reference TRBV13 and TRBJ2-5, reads AAGVIQSPRHLIKEKRETATLKCYPIPRHDTVYWYQQGPGQDPQFLISFYEKMQSDKGSIPDRFSAQQFSDYHSELNMSSLELGDSALYFCASSLGGGKQETQYFGPGTRLLVL.

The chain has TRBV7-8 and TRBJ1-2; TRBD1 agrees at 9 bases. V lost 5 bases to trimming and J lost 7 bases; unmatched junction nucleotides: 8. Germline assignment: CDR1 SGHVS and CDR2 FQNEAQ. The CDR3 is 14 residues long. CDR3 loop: CASSLTGGALGYTF. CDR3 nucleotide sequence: TGTGCCAGCAGCCTAACAGGGGGCGCCCTTGGCTACACCTTC. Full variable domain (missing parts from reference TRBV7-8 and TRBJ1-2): GAGVSQSPRYKVAKRGQDVALRCDPISGHVSLFWYQQALGQGPEFLTYFQNEAQLDKSGLPSDRFFAERPEGSVSTLKIQRTQQEDSAVYLCASSLTGGALGYTFGSGTRLTVV.

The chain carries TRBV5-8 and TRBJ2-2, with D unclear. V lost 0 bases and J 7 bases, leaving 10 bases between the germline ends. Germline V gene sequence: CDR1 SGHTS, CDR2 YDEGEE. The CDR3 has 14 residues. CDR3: CASSLAPPFGELFF. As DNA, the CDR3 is TGTGCCAGCAGCTTGGCCCCCCCCTTCGGGGAGCTGTTTTTT.

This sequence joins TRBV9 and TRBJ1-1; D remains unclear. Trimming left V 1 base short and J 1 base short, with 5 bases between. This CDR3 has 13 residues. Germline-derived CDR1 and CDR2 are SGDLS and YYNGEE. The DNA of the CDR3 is TGTGCCAGCAGCGTATACGGGAACACTGAAGCTTTCTTT. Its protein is CASSVYGNTEAFF. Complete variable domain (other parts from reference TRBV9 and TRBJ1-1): DSGVTQTPKHLITATGQRVTLRCSPRSGDLSVYWYQQSLDQGLQFLIQYYNGEERAKGNILERFSAQQFPDLHSELNLSSLELGDSALYFCASSVYGNTEAFFGQGTRLTVV.

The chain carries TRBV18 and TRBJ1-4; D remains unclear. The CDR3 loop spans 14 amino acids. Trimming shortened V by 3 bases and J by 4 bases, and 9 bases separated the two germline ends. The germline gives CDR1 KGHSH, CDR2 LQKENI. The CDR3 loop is CASSPSGYNEKLFF. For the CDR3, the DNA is TGTGCCAGCTCACCTTCCGGGTATAATGAAAAACTGTTTTTT.

DNA for the CDR3: TGTGCCAGCAGTATACAGGGGGCGCGGGGAGATACGCAGTATTTT. Protein product: CASSIQGARGDTQYF. V and J are TRBV6-6 and TRBJ2-3, with 9 bases aligning to TRBD1. The CDR3 contains 15 residues. Germline CDR1 is MNHNY and CDR2 is SVGAGI (reference sequence). V lost 5 bases to trimming and J lost 5 bases; unmatched junction nucleotides: 8.

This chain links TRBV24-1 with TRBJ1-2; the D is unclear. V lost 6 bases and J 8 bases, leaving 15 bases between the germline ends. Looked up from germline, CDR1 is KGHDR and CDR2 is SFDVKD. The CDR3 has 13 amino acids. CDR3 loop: CATSPTGVGGYTF. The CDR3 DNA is TGTGCCACCAGTCCCACCGGGGTGGGGGGCTACACCTTC.

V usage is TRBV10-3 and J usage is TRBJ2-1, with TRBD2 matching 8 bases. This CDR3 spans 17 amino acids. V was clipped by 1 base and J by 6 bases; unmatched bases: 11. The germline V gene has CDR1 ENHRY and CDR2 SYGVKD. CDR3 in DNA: TGTGCCATCAGTGAGTTGCTTTTCGGCGGGGGGCTCAATGAGCAGTTCTTC. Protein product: CAISELLFGGGLNEQFF.

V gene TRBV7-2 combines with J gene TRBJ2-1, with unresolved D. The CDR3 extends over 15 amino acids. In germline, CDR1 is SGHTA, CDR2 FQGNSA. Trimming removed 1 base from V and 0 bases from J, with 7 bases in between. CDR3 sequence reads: CASSLVWSSYNEQFF. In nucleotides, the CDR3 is TGTGCCAGCAGCTTAGTCTGGAGCTCCTACAATGAGCAGTTCTTC.

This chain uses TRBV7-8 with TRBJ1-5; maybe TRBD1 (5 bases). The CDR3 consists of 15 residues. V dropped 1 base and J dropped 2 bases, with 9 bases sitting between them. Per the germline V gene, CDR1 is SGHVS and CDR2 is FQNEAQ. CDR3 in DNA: TGTGCCAGCAGCTTAGGGGGCATTGGCAATCAGCCCCAGCATTTT. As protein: CASSLGGIGNQPQHF.

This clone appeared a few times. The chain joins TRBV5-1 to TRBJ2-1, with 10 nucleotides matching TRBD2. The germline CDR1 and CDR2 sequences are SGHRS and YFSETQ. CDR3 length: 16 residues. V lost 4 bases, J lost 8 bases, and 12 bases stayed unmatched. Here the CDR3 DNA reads TGCGCCAGCAGCCTGGCAAAAGCGGGGGGGATCGATGAGCAGTTCTTC. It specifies CASSLAKAGGIDEQFF.

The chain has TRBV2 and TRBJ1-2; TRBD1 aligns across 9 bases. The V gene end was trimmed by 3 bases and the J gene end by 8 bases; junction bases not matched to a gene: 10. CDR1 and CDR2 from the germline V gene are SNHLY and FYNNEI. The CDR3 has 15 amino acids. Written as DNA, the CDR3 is TGTGCCAGCAGTGACGGACAGGGGCTCAGATCGGGCTACACCTTC. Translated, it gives CASSDGQGLRSGYTF.

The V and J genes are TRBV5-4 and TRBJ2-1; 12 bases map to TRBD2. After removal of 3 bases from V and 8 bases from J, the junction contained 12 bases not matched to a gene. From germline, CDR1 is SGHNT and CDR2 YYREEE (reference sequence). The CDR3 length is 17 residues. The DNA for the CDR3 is TGTGCCAGCAGCTCCGGACTAGCGGGACCGTTTCTGGATGAGCAGTTCTTC. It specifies CASSSGLAGPFLDEQFF.